This T cell receptor beta chain was sequenced for a study of T cell repertoires in cytomegalovirus infection (dated by TCRdb to between 2018 and 2020). About the study as a whole: The HLA type of each donor mattered for the analysis, because public TCR beta signatures pointed to carriage of CMV infection along with the matching HLA type. What the research found in general, with its limitations: In the ex vivo response, HLA-C-restricted CMV-specific TCR beta clonotypes were dominant, and in two of eight donors the single most frequent clonotype came from this HLA-C-restricted group. In both this cohort and an independent roughly 350-donor cohort, the cumulative frequency of public TCR beta family members distinguished carriers of CMV infection plus the relevant HLA type.

Reading the germline V gene gives CDR1 MDHEN and CDR2 SYDVKM. The CDR3 goes from the cysteine to the phenylalanine over 12 residues. The kept DNA is CDR3 alone, 36 bases in frame from the first base. V gives up 1 base and J gives up 3 bases, and the segment between their germline ends measures 4 bases. This clonotype has more than one count but fewer than ten. No cognate antigen has been identified for it. No base qualities exist here, and no much larger clone lies one base off it. Sequenced on an Illumina HiSeq 1500. TCRdb redid the processing of the public reads, applying fastp at Q25 and MiXCR, and retained in-frame beta chains. A single entry per CDR3 protein holds the most common genes and DNA from its merged rows. The sample has 680,000 or so distinct CDR3 sequences on record, approximately 34% of them singletons. 2.8% of the sample rests with the top ten.

Sample: PBMCs. The receptor chain draws on TRBV28 and TRBJ2-7; there is no confident call for the D gene. The receptor's source is a human donor in good health (CMV status not recorded). Some clones in this sample may be carry-over from other donors' samples. The base sequence is TGTGCCAGCAGTTTATTAAACTACGAGCAGTACTTC. Translated, this is CASSLLNYEQYF. Joined to the reference TRBV28 and TRBJ2-7 proteins, this CDR3 gives the full variable domain: DVKVTQSSRYLVKRTGEKVFLECVQDMDHENMFWYRQDPGLGLRLIYFSYDVKMKEKGDIPEGYSVSREKKERFSLILESASTNQTSMYLCASSLLNYEQYFGPGTRLTVT.